This is a list of T cell receptor beta chains from one sample in a study of blood T cells in healthy people across ages. TCRdb independently ran MiXCR on the 5' RACE reads; one entry per CDR3 protein. The sample comprises hundreds of thousands of distinct CDR3 sequences, roughly three fifths of which are singletons, and 25% to 30% rests with the top ten. Specimen: blood. The receptors were sampled from a middle-aged man in good health. CDR3s include the opening cysteine and the closing phenylalanine or tryptophan. A D gene is named only where the DNA matches it firmly. Rows may omit the clone size; those that give it use once, few, many or a size class.

>TRBJ1-1|-|-|TRBV29-1
CSVGPQVDTEAFF
TGCAGCGTGGGACCCCAGGTAGACACTGAAGCTTTCTTT
>TRBJ1-2|-|-|TRBV28
CATLPTDPPNYGYTF
TGTGCCACCCTCCCGACGGACCCCCCGAACTATGGCTACACCTTC
>TRBJ2-5|-|-|TRBV21-1
CASGYPGQAPSGRMTQYF
TGTGCCAGCGGATATCCGGGACAGGCTCCTAGCGGGAGGATGACCCAGTACTTC
>TRBJ2-7|few|TRBD2|TRBV4-3
CASSPRVPSGTVSYEQYF
TGCGCCAGCAGCCCACGAGTCCCTAGCGGGACGGTATCCTACGAGCAGTACTTC
>TRBJ2-3|-|-|TRBV2
CASIGLANTDTQYF
TGTGCCAGTATAGGCCTTGCAAACACAGATACGCAGTATTTT
>TRBJ2-3|many|-|TRBV5-1
CASSLDGTSTDTQYF
TGCGCCAGCAGCTTGGACGGAACTAGCACAGATACGCAGTATTTT
>TRBJ2-3|-|TRBD2|TRBV10-3
CAISTLAGGSADTQYF
TGTGCCATCAGCACTTTAGCGGGGGGTTCGGCAGATACGCAGTATTTT
>TRBJ2-5|-|TRBD2|TRBV28
CASSLGGSGDQETQYF
TGTGCCAGCAGTTTAGGGGGTAGCGGGGACCAAGAGACCCAGTACTTC
>TRBJ2-7|-|TRBD2|TRBV6-5
CASYLAAGGSYEQYF
TGTGCCAGCTATCTAGCAGCGGGAGGATCCTACGAGCAGTACTTC
>TRBJ2-3|few|-|TRBV6-2/TRBV6-3
CASIAGDAGDTQYF
TGTGCCAGCATCGCCGGGGACGCGGGAGATACGCAGTATTTT